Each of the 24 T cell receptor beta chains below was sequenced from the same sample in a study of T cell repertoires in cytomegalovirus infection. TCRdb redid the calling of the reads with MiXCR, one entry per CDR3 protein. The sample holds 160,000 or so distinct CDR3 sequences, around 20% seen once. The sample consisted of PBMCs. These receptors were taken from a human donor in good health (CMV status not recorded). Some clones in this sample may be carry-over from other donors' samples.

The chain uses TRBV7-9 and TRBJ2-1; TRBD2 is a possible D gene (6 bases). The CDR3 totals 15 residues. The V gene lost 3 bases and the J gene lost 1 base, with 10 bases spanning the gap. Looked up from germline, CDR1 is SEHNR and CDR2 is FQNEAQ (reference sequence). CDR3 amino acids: CASSLGTGSYNEQFF. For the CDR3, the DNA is TGTGCCAGCAGCTTGGGGACTGGATCCTACAATGAGCAGTTCTTC.

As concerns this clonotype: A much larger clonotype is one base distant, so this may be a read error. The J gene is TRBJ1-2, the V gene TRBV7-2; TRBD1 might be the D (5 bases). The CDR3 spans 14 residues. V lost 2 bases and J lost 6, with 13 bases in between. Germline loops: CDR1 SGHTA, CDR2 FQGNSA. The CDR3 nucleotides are TGTGCCAGCAGCTTAAGCAGGGTCCTCAATGGCTACACCTTC. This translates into CASSLSRVLNGYTF.

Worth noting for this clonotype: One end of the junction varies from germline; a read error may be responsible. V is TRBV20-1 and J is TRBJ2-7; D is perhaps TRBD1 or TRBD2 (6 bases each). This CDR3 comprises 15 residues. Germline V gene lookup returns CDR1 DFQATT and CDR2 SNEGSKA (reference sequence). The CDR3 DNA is TGCAGTGCGAGTAAGGGGGGACTCTTCTCCTACGAGGAGTACTTC. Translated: CSASKGGLFSYEEYF.

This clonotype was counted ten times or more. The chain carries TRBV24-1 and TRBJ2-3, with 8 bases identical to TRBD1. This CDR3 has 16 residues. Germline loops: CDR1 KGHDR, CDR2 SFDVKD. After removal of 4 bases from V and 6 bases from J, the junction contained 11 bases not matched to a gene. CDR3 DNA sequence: TGTGCCACCAGTGACCTTCCTGGGACAGGCCTTGATACGCAGTATTTT. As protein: CATSDLPGTGLDTQYF.

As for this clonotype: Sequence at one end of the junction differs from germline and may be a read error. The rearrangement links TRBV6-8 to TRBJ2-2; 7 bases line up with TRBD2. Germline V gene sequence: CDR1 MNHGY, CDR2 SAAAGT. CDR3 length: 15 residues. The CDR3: CSSSYWLAGTEELFF. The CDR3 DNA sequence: TGTTCCAGCAGTTACTGGTTAGCGGGTACCGAGGAGCTGTTTTTT.

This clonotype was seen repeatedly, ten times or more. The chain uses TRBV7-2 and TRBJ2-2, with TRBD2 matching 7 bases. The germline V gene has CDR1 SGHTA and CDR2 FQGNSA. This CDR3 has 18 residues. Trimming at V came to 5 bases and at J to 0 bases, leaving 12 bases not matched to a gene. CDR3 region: CASSIVDRGLPNTGELFF. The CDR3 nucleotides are TGTGCCAGCAGCATAGTCGATCGGGGACTACCGAACACCGGGGAGCTGTTTTTT.

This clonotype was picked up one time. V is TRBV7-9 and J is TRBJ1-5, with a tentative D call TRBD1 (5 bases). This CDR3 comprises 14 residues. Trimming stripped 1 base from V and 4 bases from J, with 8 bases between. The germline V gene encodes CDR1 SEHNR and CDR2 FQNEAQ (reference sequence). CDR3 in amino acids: CASSLGQSNQPQHF. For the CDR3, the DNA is TGTGCCAGCAGCTTAGGACAGAGTAATCAGCCCCAGCATTTT.

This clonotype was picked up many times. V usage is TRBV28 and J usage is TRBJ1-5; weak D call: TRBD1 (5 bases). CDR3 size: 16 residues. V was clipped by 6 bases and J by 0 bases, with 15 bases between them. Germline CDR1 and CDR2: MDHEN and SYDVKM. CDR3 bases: TGTGCCAGCAGACCCTGGACGGGGGATAGCAATCAGCCCCAGCATTTT. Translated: CASRPWTGDSNQPQHF.

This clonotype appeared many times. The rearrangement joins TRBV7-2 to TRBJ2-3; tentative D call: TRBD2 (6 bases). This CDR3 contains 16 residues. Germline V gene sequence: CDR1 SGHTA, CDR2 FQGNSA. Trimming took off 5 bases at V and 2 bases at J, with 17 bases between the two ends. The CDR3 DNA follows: TGTGCCAGCAGCCCCCGGGGCCGGGGGTCCACAGATACGCAGTATTTT. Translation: CASSPRGRGSTDTQYF.

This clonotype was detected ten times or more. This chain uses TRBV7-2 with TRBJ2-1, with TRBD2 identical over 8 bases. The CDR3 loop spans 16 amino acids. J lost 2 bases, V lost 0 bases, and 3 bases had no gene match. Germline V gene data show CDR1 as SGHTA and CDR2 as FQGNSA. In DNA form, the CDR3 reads TGTGCCAGCAGCTTAGCTGGTAGCGGGACCTACAATGAGCAGTTCTTC. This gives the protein CASSLAGSGTYNEQFF.

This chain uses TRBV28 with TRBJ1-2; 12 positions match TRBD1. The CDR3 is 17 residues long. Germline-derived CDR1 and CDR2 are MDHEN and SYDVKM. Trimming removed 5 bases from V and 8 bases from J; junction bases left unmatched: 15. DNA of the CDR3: TGTGCCAGCAGTAATTCCTTTCCGGGACAGGGGGCGGAAGGCTACACCTTC. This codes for CASSNSFPGQGAEGYTF.

CDR3 loop: CASSRGGEQYF. CDR3 nucleotides: TGTGCCAGCAGTCGGGGGGGCGAGCAGTACTTC. The chain employs TRBV7-9 and TRBJ2-7; 8 bases agree with TRBD2. The ends lost 6 bases at V and 6 bases at J; junction bases unmatched: 1. The germline CDR1 and CDR2 sequences are SEHNR and FQNEAQ (reference sequence). The CDR3 has 11 amino acids.

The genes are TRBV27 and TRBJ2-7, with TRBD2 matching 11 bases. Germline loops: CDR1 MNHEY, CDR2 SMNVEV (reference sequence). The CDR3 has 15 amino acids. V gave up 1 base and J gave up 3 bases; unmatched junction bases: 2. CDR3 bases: TGTGCCAGCAGTTTATGGCTAGCGGGAGGCTACGAGCAGTACTTC. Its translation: CASSLWLAGGYEQYF.

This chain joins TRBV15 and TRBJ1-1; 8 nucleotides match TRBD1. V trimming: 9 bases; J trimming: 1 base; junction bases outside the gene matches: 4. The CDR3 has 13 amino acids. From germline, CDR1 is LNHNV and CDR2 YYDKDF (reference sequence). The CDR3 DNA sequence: TGTGCCACTCTACAGGGGGAGAACACTGAAGCTTTCTTT. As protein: CATLQGENTEAFF.

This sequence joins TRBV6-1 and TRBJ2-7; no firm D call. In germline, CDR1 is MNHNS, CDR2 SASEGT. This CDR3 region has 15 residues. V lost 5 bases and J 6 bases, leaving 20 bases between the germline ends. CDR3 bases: TGTGCCAGCAGTTGGTTATTGGAGACCGGCGGCGAGCAGTACTTC. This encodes CASSWLLETGGEQYF.

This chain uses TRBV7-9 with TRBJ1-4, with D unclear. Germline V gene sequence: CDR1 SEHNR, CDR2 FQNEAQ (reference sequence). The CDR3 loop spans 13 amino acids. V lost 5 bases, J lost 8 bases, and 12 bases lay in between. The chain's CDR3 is CASSGMVVEKLFF. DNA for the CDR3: TGTGCCAGCAGCGGCATGGTGGTAGAAAAACTGTTTTTT.

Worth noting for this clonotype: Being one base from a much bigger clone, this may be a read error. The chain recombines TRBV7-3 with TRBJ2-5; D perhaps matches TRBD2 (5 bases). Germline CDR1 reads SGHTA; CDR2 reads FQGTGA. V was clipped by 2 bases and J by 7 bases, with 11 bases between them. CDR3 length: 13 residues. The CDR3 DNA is TGTGCCAGCAGCTTATGTCAACTAGGGACCCAGTACTTC. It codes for CASSLCQLGTQYF.

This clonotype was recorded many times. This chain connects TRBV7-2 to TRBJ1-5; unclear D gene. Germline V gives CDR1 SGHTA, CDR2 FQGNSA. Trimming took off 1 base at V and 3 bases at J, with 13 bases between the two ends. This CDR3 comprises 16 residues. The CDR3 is CASSLESQPPNQPQHF. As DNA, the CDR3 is TGTGCCAGCAGCTTAGAAAGTCAGCCCCCCAATCAGCCCCAGCATTTT.

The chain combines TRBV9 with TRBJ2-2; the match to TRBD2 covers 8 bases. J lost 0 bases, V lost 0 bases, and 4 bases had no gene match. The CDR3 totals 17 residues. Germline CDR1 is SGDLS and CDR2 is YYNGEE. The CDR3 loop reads CASSVVGSGANTGELFF. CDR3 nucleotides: TGTGCCAGCAGCGTAGTTGGTAGCGGGGCGAACACCGGGGAGCTGTTTTTT.

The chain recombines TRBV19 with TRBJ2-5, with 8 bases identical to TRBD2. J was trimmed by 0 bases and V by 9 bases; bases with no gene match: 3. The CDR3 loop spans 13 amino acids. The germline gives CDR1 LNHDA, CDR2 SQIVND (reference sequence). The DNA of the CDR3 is TGTGCCAGCAGACTAGCGTACCAAGAGACCCAGTACTTC. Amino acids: CASRLAYQETQYF.

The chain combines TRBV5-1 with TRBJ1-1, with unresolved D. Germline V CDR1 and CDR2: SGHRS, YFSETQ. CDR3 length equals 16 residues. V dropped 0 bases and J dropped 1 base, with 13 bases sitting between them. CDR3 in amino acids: CASSLAGKGGNTEAFF. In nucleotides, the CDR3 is TGCGCCAGCAGCTTGGCGGGGAAAGGTGGGAACACTGAAGCTTTCTTT. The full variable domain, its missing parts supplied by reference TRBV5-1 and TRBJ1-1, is KAGVTQTPRYLIKTRGQQVTLSCSPISGHRSVSWYQQTPGQGLQFLFEYFSETQRNKGNFPGRFSGRQFSNSRSEMNVSTLELGDSALYLCASSLAGKGGNTEAFFGQGTRLTVV.

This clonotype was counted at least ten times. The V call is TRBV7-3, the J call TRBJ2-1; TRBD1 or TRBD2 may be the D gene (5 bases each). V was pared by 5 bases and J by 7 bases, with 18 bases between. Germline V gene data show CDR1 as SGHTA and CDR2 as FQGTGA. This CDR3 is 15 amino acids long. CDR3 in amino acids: CASSPSGTAFNEQFF. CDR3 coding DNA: TGTGCCAGCAGCCCCTCAGGGACCGCGTTTAATGAGCAGTTCTTC. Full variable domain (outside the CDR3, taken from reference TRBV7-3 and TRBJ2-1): GAGVSQTPSNKVTEKGKYVELRCDPISGHTALYWYRQSLGQGPEFLIYFQGTGAADDSGLPNDRFFAVRPEGSVSTLKIQRTERGDSAVYLCASSPSGTAFNEQFFGPGTRLTVL.

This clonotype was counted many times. For the CDR3, the DNA is TGTGCCAGCAGCTCCGAGTACACCTACAATGAGCAGTTCTTC. Its translation is CASSSEYTYNEQFF. The chain carries TRBV13 and TRBJ2-1, with D unresolved. The CDR3 contains 14 residues. The germline V gene has CDR1 PRHDT and CDR2 FYEKMQ (reference sequence). V lost 4 bases, J lost 2 bases, and 9 bases lay in between.

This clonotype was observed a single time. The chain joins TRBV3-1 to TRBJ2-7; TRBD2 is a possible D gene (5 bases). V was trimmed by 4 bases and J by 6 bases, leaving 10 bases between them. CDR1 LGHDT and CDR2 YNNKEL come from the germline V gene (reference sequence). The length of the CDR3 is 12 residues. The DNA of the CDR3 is TGTGCCAGCAGCCCTTTACTAGGCGAGCAGTACTTC. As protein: CASSPLLGEQYF.